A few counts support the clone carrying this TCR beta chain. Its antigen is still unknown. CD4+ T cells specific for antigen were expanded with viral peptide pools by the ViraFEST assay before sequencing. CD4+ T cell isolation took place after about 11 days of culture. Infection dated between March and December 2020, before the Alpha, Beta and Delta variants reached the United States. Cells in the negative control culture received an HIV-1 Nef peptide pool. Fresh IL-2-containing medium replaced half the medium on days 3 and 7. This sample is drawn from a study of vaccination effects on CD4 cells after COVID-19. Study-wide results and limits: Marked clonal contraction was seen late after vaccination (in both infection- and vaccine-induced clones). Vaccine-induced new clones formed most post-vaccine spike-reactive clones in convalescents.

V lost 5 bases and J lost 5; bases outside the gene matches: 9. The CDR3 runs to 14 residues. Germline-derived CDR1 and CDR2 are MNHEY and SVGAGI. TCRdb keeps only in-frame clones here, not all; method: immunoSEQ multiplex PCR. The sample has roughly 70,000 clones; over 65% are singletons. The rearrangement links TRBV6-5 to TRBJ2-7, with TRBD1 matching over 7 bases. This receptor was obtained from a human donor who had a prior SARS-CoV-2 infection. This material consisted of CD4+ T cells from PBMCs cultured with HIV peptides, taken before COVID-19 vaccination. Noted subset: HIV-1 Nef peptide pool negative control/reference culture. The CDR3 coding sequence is TGTGCCAGCAGTCGTACAGGGGTGGGACACGAGCAGTACTTC. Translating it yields CASSRTGVGHEQYF.